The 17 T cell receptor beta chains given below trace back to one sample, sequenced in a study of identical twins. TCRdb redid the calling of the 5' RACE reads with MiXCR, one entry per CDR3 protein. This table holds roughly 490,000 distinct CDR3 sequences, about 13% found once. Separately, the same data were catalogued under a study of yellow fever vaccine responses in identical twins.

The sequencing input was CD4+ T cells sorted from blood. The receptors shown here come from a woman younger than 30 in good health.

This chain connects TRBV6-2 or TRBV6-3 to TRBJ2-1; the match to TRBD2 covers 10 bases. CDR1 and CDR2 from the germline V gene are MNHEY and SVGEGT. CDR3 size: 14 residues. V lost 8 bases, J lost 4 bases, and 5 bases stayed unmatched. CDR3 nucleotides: TGTGCCAGCGGCTGGACTAGCGGTTACAATGAGCAGTTCTTC. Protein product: CASGWTSGYNEQFF.

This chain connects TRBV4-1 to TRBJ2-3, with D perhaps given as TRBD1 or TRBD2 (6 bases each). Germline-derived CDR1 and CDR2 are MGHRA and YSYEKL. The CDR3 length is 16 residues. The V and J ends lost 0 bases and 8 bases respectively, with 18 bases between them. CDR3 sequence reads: CASSQDRGTRGGTQYF. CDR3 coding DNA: TGCGCCAGCAGCCAAGATAGGGGGACACGGGGAGGTACGCAGTATTTT.

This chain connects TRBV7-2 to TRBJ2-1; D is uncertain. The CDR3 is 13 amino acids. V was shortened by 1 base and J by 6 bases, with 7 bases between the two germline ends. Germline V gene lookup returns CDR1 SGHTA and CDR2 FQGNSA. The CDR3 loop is CASSLGTFNEQFF. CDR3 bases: TGTGCCAGCAGCTTAGGTACCTTCAATGAGCAGTTCTTC.

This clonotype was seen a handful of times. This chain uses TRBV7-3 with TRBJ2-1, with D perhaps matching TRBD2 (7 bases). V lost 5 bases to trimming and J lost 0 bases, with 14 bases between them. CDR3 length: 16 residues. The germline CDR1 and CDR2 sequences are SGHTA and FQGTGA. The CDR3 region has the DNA TGTGCCAGCAGCCTCCAGGGAGGGGGCTCCTACAATGAGCAGTTCTTC. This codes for CASSLQGGGSYNEQFF.

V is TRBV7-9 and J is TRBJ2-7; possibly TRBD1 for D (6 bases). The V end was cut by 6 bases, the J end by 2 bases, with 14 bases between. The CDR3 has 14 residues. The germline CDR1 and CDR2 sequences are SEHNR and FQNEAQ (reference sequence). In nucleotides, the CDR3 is TGTGCCAGCAGGGGGGACGGACAGACCTACGAGCAGTACTTC. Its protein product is CASRGDGQTYEQYF.

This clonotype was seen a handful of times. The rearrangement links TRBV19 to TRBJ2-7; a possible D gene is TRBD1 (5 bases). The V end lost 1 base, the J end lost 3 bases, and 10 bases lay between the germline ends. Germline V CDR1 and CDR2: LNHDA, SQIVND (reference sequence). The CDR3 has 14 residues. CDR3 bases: TGTGCCAGTAGTATAGGGCTCCAGGGCTACGAGCAGTACTTC. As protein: CASSIGLQGYEQYF.

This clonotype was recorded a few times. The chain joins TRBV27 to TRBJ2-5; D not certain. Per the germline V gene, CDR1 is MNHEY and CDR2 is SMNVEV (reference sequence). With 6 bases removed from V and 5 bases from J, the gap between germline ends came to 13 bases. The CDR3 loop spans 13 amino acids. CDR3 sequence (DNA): TGTGCCAGCAGCAAACGGCCCGGCGAGACCCAGTACTTC. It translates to CASSKRPGETQYF.

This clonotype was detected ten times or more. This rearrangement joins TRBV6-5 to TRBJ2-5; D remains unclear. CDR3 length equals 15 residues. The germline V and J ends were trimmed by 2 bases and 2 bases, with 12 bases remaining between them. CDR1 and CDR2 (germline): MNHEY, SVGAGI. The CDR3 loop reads CASSYGLKQQETQYF. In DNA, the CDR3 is TGTGCCAGCAGTTACGGTTTAAAACAGCAAGAGACCCAGTACTTC.

The CDR3 DNA reads TGCAGCGTAAGGGCCCTCTACGAGCAGTACTTC. Protein: CSVRALYEQYF. The chain links TRBV29-1 to TRBJ2-7, with D unclear. Trimming stripped 6 bases from V and 3 bases from J, with 9 bases between. Germline-derived CDR1 and CDR2 are SQVTM and ANQGSEA. This CDR3 is built from 11 residues.

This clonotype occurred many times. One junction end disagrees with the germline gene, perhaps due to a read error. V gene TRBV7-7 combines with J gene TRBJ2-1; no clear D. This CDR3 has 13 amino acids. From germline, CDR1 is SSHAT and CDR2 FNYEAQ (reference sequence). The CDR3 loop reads CASSSPLSNEQFF. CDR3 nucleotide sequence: TGTGCTAGCAGCTCTCCTTTATCCAATGAGCAGTTCTTC.

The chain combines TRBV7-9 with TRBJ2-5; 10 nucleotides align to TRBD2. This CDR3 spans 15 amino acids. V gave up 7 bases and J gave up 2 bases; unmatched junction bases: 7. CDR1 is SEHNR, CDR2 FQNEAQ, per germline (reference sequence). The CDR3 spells CASTQSGGDQETQYF. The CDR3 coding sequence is TGTGCCAGCACCCAGAGCGGGGGGGATCAAGAGACCCAGTACTTC. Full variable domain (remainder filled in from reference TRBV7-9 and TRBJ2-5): DTGVSQNPRHKITKRGQNVTFRCDPISEHNRLYWYRQTLGQGPEFLTYFQNEAQLEKSRLLSDRFSAERPKGSFSTLEIQRTEQGDSAMYLCASTQSGGDQETQYFGPGTRLLVL.

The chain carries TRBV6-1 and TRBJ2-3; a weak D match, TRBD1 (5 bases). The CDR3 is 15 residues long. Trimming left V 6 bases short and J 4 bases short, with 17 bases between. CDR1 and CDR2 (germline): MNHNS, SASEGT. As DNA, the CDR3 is TGTGCCAGCAGCCCCACTTGGGGCTCCGCAGATACGCAGTATTTT. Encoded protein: CASSPTWGSADTQYF.

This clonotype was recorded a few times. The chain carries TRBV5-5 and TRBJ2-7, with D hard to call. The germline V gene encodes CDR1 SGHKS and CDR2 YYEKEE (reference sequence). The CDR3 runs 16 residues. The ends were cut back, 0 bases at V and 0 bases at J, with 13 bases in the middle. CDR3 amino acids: CASSLAPRRSSYEQYF. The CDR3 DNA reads TGTGCCAGCAGCTTGGCCCCCCGACGGAGCTCCTACGAGCAGTACTTC.

The chain's CDR3 is CASSITHGTRETQYF. The CDR3 DNA reads as TGTGCCAGTAGTATAACCCATGGGACGAGAGAGACCCAGTACTTC. The chain has TRBV19 and TRBJ2-5; D may be TRBD1 or TRBD2 (5 bases each). Germline V gene sequence: CDR1 LNHDA, CDR2 SQIVND (reference sequence). The length of the CDR3 is 15 residues. Trimming stripped 2 bases from V and 4 bases from J, with 14 bases between.

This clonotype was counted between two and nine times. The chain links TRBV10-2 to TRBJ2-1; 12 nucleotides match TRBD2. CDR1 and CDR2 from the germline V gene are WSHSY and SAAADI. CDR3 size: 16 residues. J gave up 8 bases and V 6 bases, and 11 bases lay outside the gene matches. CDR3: CASRGGLAGLSDEQFF. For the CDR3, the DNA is TGCGCCAGCAGAGGGGGACTAGCGGGTTTAAGTGATGAGCAGTTCTTC.

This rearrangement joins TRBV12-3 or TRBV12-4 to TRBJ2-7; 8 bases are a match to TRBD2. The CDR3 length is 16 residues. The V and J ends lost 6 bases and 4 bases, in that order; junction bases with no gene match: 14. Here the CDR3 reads CASRHQRGGLSYEQYF. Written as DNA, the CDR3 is TGTGCCAGCAGACACCAACGGGGGGGCCTAAGTTACGAGCAGTACTTC.

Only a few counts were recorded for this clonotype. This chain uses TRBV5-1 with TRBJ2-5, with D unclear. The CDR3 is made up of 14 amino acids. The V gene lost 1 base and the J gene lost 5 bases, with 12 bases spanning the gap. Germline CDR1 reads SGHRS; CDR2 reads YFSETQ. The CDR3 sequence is CASSLSLASETQYF. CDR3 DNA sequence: TGCGCCAGCAGCTTGAGTTTGGCCTCGGAGACCCAGTACTTC.